A few counts support the clone carrying this TCR beta chain. The junction departs from germline at one end; a sequencing error may be responsible. Germline values: CDR1 SSHAT, CDR2 FNYEAQ (reference sequence). This CDR3 has 15 amino acids. RNA transcripts were the source from which TCR beta CDR3 regions were amplified. An opening RT-PCR round employed HTBI primers and preceded a second-round multiplex PCR. TCRdb passed the multiplex PCR reads through MiXCR, listing each CDR3 protein once. The sample holds hundreds of thousands of distinct CDR3 sequences, about two fifths seen once. This specimen comes from a study of Graves' ophthalmopathy and Graves' hyperthyroidism. Donors with ophthalmopathy: moderate-to-severe activity, CAS ≥3, NOSPECS ≥4, duration under 3 months.

The chain employs TRBV7-7 and TRBJ1-4; tentatively, D is TRBD1 (6 bases). The source of this sequence is an adult man with Graves' ophthalmopathy. The sample consisted of peripheral blood. The CDR3 region is CASSLARGIDEKLFF. CDR3 DNA: TGTGCTAGCAGCTTAGCCAGGGGAATCGATGAAAAACTGTTTTTT.